This T cell receptor beta chain was sequenced during a study of T-cell reconstitution after alpha-beta-depleted transplantation in children. Study-wide points: It was reported that alpha-beta T cells came from several hundred expanded graft clones (about two months after transplant). One year after transplant, T-cell counts and diversity came mostly from newly produced T cells.

Deletions cut 4 bases from V and 8 bases from J, with 19 bases between. The CDR3 runs 15 residues. Germline assignment: CDR1 SGHTA and CDR2 FQGNSA. Researchers prepared the TCRbeta library using unique molecular identifiers, the study reports. From the PCR reads, TCRdb called clonotypes with MiXCR, one entry per CDR3 protein. Of about 580,000 distinct CDR3 sequences in the sample, 20% to 25% are singletons; the top ten hold 13% to 15%. This clonotype has more than one count but fewer than ten. What it recognizes is unknown. The chain joins TRBV7-2 to TRBJ2-3; D is perhaps TRBD2 (5 bases). The sequence was collected from a boy in the first two years of life who had a stem cell transplant for acute myeloid leukemia, so the T cells may come from the graft donor. The material was PBMCs, mostly from graft donor cells, obtained 360 days after TCRalphabeta/CD19-depleted stem cell transplant. Here the CDR3 DNA reads TGTGCCAGCAGCTCTCCCTATAGCGCCTCAGTTACGCAGTATTTT. Translation: CASSSPYSASVTQYF.